This is a list of T cell receptor beta chains from one sample in a study of blood T cell repertoires in COVID-19. TCRdb's copy holds only in-frame clones and misses some; the assay was immunoSEQ multiplex PCR. Here the sample spans over 70,000 clones, around 83% being singletons. Material: peripheral blood. All receptors come from a young man with COVID-19, enrolled during active disease. The CDR3 runs from the conserved cysteine through the conserved F or W. The D gene is left open where the match is weak. Size tells how often a clone was seen (once, few, many) or the class of an expanded clone, and some rows leave it out.

D	V	length	J	size	DNA	CDR3
TRBD1	TRBV23-1	15	TRBJ1-2	NA	TGCGCCAGCACCTTGACGCCAGGGGGAGGCTATGGCTACACCTTC	CASTLTPGGGYGYTF
NA	TRBV12-3/TRBV12-4	13	TRBJ1-2	NA	TGTGCCTCGAAGGGAGGGGTTAACTATGGCTACACCTTC	CASKGGVNYGYTF
TRBD1	TRBV5-1	14	TRBJ2-7	NA	TGCGCCAGCAAGGAGGGGACAGGAAACTACGAGCAGTACTTC	CASKEGTGNYEQYF
NA	TRBV6-5	14	TRBJ1-1	NA	TGTGCCAGCAGTCCCCCAGGGTCCAACACTGAAGCTTTCTTT	CASSPPGSNTEAFF
NA	TRBV10-1	13	TRBJ2-2	once	TGCGCCAGTCAACAAGTAAACACCGGGGAGCTGTTTTTT	CASQQVNTGELFF
TRBD1	TRBV5-5	14	TRBJ1-2	NA	TGTGCCAGCAGCTTGGAGACAGGGAGGCCTGGCTACACCTTC	CASSLETGRPGYTF
NA	TRBV30	12	TRBJ1-5	NA	TGTGCCTGGACGCAGGGCCCCCAGCCCCAGCATTTT	CAWTQGPQPQHF
TRBD1	TRBV2	16	TRBJ1-1	NA	TGTGCCAGCAGTGAAGAAGGGATTGGGACAGGGAGAGGAGCTTTCTTT	CASSEEGIGTGRGAFF
NA	TRBV11-2	15	TRBJ2-7	NA	TGTGCCAGCAGCCGAAACAGGGAAGGGATCTACGAGCAGTACTTC	CASSRNREGIYEQYF
NA	TRBV24-1	14	TRBJ2-1	NA	TGTGCCACCAGTGACTCCTCAGGGTCCAATGAGCAGTTCTTC	CATSDSSGSNEQFF
NA	TRBV30	12	TRBJ2-5	once	TGTGCCTGGAGTCCTCCTCGCGGTGATGTTAACTTC	CAWSPPRGDVNF
TRBD2	TRBV27	15	TRBJ2-1	once	TGTGCCAGCAGACCGAGGGGAGGGGTGGTCAATGAGCAGTTCTTC	CASRPRGGVVNEQFF
NA	TRBV6-2/TRBV6-3	14	TRBJ2-7	NA	TGTGCCAGCAGTCCCCCGGGGGTCTCCTACGAGCAGTACTTC	CASSPPGVSYEQYF
TRBD1	TRBV7-2	16	TRBJ1-4	NA	TGTGCCAGCAGCCTCAGGGGGGCTGCAACTAATGAAAAACTGTTTTTT	CASSLRGAATNEKLFF
TRBD1	TRBV9	13	TRBJ1-2	NA	TGTGCCAGCAGCGCCCGGACAGGGTTCGGCTACACCTTC	CASSARTGFGYTF
NA	TRBV10-1	13	TRBJ1-1	NA	TGCGCCAGCAGTTGGGGCGGGAACACTGAAGCTTTCTTT	CASSWGGNTEAFF
NA	TRBV27	15	TRBJ1-4	NA	TGTGCCAGCAGTTTTGGAGGCGTTGGGGGGGAAAAACTGTTTTTT	CASSFGGVGGEKLFF
NA	TRBV20-1	13	TRBJ1-6	NA	TGCAGTGCTAGTAGCACGACAAATTCACCCCTCCACTTT	CSASSTTNSPLHF
NA	TRBV9	14	TRBJ1-1	NA	TGTGCCAGCAGCGTAGCCAGCGCGAACACTGAAGCTTTCTTT	CASSVASANTEAFF
TRBD1	TRBV5-4	15	TRBJ2-3	NA	TGTGCCAGCAGCCTCGGGACAGATAGCACAGATACGCAGTATTTT	CASSLGTDSTDTQYF
NA	TRBV6-1	15	TRBJ1-4	NA	TGTGCCAGCAGTGAAGCCCGGGCAACTAATGAAAAACTGTTTTTT	CASSEARATNEKLFF
NA	TRBV27	15	TRBJ1-2	few	TGTGCCAGCAGTCCCCACAGGTTTATAAAGTATGGCTACACCTTC	CASSPHRFIKYGYTF
NA	TRBV19	14	TRBJ1-3	NA	TGTGCCAGCGTTAACCGGGACACTGGAAACACCATATATTTT	CASVNRDTGNTIYF
NA	TRBV28	15	TRBJ2-1	NA	TGTGCCAGCAGTATTGCGGGCCGCTCCTACAATGAGCAGTTCTTC	CASSIAGRSYNEQFF
TRBD1	TRBV2	16	TRBJ2-1	NA	TGTGCCAGCAGGCGGGCGAGGAACTCCAGGGGGAATGAGCAGTTCTTC	CASRRARNSRGNEQFF
NA	TRBV9	15	TRBJ1-6	NA	TGTGCCAGCAGCGTAGTGGCTGGATCAGGGTCACCCCTCCACTTT	CASSVVAGSGSPLHF
NA	TRBV19	14	TRBJ1-2	NA	TGTGCCAGTAGTATAGTGGCAGGCGACTATGGCTACACCTTC	CASSIVAGDYGYTF
NA	TRBV6-5	13	TRBJ2-5	NA	TGTGCCAGCAGTTACTACGGACAGGAGACCCAGTACTTC	CASSYYGQETQYF
NA	TRBV27	15	TRBJ1-5	NA	TGTGCCAGCAGTTCCGAGTGGAGGGGCAATCAGCCCCAGCATTTT	CASSSEWRGNQPQHF
TRBD2	TRBV7-2	17	TRBJ2-4	few	TGTGCCAGCAGCAAAGTAGCGGGCCTTTTAGCCAAAAACATTCAGTACTTC	CASSKVAGLLAKNIQYF
TRBD1	TRBV7-2	13	TRBJ1-1	NA	TGTGCCAGCAGCTTAGGTGGTAGGGGGCGGGCTTTCTTT	CASSLGGRGRAFF
TRBD1	TRBV10-1	15	TRBJ2-7	NA	TGCGCCAGCAGTGCCACACGGACAGGGGTCTACGAGCAGTACTTC	CASSATRTGVYEQYF
NA	TRBV7-9	15	TRBJ1-2	NA	TGTGCCAGCAGCCCCCCGGACAGAAGTAACTATGGCTACACCTTC	CASSPPDRSNYGYTF
NA	TRBV27	13	TRBJ1-2	NA	TGTGCCAGCAGTTTGCAAAGGGGTGATGGCTACACCTTC	CASSLQRGDGYTF
TRBD2	TRBV4-1	20	TRBJ2-3	NA	TGCGCCAGCAGCCAAAGGAGGAAATCCCTCGGACTAGCGGTTACAGATACGCAGTATTTT	CASSQRRKSLGLAVTDTQYF
TRBD2	TRBV10-3	15	TRBJ2-3	NA	TGTGCCATCAGACGACTAGCGGGTGAGGGCGATACGCAGTATTTT	CAIRRLAGEGDTQYF
TRBD2	TRBV6-4	13	TRBJ2-7	NA	TGTGCCAGAGGGACGGGACTAATCTACGAGCAGTACTTC	CARGTGLIYEQYF
TRBD1	TRBV10-2	17	TRBJ1-1	NA	TGCGCCAGCAGTCCCTTACAGGGGGCTGGGATGAACACTGAAGCTTTCTTT	CASSPLQGAGMNTEAFF
TRBD2	TRBV11-2	16	TRBJ2-7	NA	TGTGCCAGCAGCTTAGAGGCAGCGGGAGGGTCCTACGAGCAGTACTTC	CASSLEAAGGSYEQYF
NA	TRBV28	13	TRBJ2-5	NA	TGTGCCAGCAGTTTGATGGGAGTGGAGACCCAGTACTTC	CASSLMGVETQYF